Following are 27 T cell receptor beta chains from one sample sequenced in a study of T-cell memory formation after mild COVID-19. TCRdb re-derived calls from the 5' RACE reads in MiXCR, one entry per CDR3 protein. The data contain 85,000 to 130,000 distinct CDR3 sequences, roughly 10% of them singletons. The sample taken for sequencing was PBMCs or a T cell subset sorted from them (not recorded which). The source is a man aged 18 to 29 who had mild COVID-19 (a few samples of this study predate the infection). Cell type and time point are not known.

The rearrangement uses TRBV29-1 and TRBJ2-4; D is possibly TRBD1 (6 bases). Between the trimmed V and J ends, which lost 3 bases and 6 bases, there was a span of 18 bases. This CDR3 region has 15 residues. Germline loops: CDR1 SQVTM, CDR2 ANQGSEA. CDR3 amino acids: CSVEISTGLRNIQYF. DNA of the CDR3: TGCAGCGTTGAGATCTCCACAGGGCTGAGAAACATTCAGTACTTC.

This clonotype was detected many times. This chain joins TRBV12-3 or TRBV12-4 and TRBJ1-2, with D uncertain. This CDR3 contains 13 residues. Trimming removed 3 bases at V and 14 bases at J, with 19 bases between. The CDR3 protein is CASSFGRLLGGTF. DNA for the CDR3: TGTGCCAGCAGTTTCGGGCGGCTTCTTGGAGGGACCTTC.

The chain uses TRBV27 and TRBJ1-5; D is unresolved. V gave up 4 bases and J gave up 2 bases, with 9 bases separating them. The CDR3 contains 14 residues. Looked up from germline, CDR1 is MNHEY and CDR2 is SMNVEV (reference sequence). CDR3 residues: CASSSRGGNQPQHF. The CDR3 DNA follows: TGTGCCAGCAGTTCCCGGGGAGGCAATCAGCCCCAGCATTTT.

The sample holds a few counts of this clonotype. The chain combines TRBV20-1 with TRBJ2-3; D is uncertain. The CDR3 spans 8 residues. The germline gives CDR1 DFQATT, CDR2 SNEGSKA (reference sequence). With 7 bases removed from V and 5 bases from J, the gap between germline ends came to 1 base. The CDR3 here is CSGDTQYF. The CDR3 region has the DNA TGCAGTGGAGATACGCAGTATTTT.

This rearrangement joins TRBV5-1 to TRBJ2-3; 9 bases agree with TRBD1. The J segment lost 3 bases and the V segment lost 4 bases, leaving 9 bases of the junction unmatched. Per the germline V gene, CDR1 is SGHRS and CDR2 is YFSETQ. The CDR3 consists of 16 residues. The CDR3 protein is CASSSTGGSVTDTQYF. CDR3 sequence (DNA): TGCGCCAGCAGCAGTACAGGGGGCAGCGTGACAGATACGCAGTATTTT.

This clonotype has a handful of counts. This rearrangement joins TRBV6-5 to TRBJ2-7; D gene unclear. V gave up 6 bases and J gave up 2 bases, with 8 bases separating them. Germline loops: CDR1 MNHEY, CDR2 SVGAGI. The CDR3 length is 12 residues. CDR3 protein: CASRAGAYEQYF. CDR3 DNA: TGTGCCAGCAGAGCAGGCGCCTACGAGCAGTACTTC.

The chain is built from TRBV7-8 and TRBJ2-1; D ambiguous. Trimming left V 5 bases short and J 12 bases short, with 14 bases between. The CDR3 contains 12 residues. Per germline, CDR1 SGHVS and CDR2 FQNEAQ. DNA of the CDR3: TGTGCCAGCAGCCCCTCCCCCGTTGGGCAGTTCTTC. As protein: CASSPSPVGQFF.

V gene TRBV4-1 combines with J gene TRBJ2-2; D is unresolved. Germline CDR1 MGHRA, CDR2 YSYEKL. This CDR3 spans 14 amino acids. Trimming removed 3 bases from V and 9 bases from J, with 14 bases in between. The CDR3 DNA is TGCGCCAGCAGCCAGGACCTCAGTGGATGGGAGCTGTTTTTT. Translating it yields CASSQDLSGWELFF.

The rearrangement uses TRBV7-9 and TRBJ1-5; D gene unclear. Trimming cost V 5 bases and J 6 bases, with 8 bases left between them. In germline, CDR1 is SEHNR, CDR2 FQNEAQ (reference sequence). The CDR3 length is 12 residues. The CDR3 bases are TGTGCCAGCAGCCCCCCGGGTCAGCCCCAGCATTTT. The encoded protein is CASSPPGQPQHF.

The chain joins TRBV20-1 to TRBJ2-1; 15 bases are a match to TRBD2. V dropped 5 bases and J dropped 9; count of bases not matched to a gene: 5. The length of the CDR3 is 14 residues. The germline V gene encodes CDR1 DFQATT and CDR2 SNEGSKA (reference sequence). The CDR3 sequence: CSARGLAGGFEQFF. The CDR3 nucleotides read TGCAGTGCTCGCGGACTAGCGGGGGGGTTTGAGCAGTTCTTC.

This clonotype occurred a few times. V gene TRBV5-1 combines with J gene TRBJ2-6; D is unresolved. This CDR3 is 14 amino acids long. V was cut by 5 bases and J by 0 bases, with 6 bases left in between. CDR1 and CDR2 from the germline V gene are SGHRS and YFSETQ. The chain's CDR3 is CASSWSSGANVLTF. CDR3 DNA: TGCGCCAGCAGTTGGAGCTCTGGGGCCAACGTCCTGACTTTC.

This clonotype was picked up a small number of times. The CDR3 region is CASSLRGKSGNTIYF. The CDR3 DNA is TGCGCCAGCTCCCTCAGAGGAAAGTCTGGAAACACCATATATTTT. The V gene is TRBV5-1, the J gene TRBJ1-3, with D hard to call. The CDR3 runs 15 residues. V was trimmed by 7 bases and J by 1 base, leaving 15 bases between them. CDR1 and CDR2 from the germline V gene are SGHRS and YFSETQ.

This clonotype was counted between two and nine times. The CDR3 DNA reads TGCAGTGCCATGACAGGGTCGAGCTCCTACGAGCAGTACGTC. Residues: CSAMTGSSSYEQYV. The rearrangement uses TRBV20-1 and TRBJ2-7; 7 bases line up with TRBD1. Germline V gene sequence: CDR1 DFQATT, CDR2 SNEGSKA (reference sequence). The V and J ends lost 6 bases and 0 bases, in that order; junction bases with no gene match: 8. This CDR3 comprises 14 residues.

CDR3 sequence (DNA): TGTGCCAGCAGCACAGACGCGTACGAGCAGTACTTC. Translated, it gives CASSTDAYEQYF. This rearrangement joins TRBV7-9 to TRBJ2-7; unclear D gene. The V gene's germline CDR1 is SEHNR and CDR2 FQNEAQ (reference sequence). The CDR3 sequence is 12 residues long. V lost 5 bases and J 4 bases, leaving 9 bases between the germline ends.

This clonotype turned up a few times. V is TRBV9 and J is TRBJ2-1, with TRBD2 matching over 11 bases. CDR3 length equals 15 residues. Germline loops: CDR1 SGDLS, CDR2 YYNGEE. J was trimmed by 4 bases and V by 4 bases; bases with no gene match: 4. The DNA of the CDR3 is TGTGCCAGCAGCCAGACTAGCGGGGTTTACAATGAGCAGTTCTTC. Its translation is CASSQTSGVYNEQFF. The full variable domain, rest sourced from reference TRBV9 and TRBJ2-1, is DSGVTQTPKHLITATGQRVTLRCSPRSGDLSVYWYQQSLDQGLQFLIQYYNGEERAKGNILERFSAQQFPDLHSELNLSSLELGDSALYFCASSQTSGVYNEQFFGPGTRLTVL.

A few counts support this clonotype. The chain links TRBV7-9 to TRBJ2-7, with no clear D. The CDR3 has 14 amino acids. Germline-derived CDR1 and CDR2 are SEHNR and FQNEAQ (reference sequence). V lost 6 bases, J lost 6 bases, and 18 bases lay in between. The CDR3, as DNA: TGTGCCAGCAGTCCCGCCTTATCTCGCGGCGAGCAGTACTTC. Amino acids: CASSPALSRGEQYF.

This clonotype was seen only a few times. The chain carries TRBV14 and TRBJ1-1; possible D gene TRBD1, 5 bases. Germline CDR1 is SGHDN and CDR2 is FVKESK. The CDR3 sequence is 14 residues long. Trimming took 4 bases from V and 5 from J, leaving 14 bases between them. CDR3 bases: TGTGCCAGCAGCCCTGCGGGGGGATGGACTGAAGCTTTCTTT. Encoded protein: CASSPAGGWTEAFF. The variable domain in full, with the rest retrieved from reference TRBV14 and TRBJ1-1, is EAGVTQFPSHSVIEKGQTVTLRCDPISGHDNLYWYRRVMGKEIKFLLHFVKESKQDESGMPNNRFLAERTGGTYSTLKVQPAELEDSGVYFCASSPAGGWTEAFFGQGTRLTVV.

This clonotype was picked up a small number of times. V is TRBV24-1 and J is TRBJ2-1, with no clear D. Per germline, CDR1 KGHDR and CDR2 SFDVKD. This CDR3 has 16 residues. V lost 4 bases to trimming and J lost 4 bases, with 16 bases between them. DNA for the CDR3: TGTGCCACCAGTGACTCCGACCCTAGACTGTACAATGAGCAGTTCTTC. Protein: CATSDSDPRLYNEQFF.

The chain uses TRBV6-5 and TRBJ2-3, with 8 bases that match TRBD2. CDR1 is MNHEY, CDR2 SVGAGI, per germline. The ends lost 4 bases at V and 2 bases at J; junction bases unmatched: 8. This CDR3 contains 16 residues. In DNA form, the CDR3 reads TGTGCCAGCAGTTCTCCCTTAGCGGGGCTCACAGATACGCAGTATTTT. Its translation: CASSSPLAGLTDTQYF.

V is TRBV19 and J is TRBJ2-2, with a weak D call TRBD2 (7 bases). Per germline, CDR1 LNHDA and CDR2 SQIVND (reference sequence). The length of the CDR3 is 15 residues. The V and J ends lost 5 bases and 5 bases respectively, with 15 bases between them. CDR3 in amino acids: CASSLHGGATGELFF. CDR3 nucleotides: TGTGCCAGTAGTCTACATGGGGGGGCGACCGGGGAGCTGTTTTTT.

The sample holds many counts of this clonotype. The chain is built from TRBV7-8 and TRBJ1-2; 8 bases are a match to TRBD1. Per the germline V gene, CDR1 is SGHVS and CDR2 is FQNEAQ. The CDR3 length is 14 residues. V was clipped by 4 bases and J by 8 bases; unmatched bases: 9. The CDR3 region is CASSSGQGVDGYTF. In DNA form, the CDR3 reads TGTGCCAGCAGCTCCGGACAGGGAGTGGACGGCTACACCTTC.

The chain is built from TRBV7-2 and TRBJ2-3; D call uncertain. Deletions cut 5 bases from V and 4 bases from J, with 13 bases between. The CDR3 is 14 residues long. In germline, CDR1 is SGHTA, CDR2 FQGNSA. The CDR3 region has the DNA TGTGCCAGCAGCCCCCAGAGAGTTGCAGATACGCAGTATTTT. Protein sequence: CASSPQRVADTQYF.

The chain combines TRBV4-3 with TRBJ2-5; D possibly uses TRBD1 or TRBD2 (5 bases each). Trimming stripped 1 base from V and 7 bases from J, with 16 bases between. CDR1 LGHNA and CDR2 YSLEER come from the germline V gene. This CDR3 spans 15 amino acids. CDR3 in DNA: TGCGCCAGCAGCCAAGGATCGGGGCCCGAGGGGACCCAGTACTTC. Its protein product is CASSQGSGPEGTQYF.

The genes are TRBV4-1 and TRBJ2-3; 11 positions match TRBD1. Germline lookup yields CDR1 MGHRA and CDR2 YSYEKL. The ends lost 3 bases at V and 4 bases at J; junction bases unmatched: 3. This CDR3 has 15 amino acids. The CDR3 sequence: CASSHPGQGADTQYF. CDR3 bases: TGCGCCAGCAGCCATCCGGGACAGGGGGCAGATACGCAGTATTTT.

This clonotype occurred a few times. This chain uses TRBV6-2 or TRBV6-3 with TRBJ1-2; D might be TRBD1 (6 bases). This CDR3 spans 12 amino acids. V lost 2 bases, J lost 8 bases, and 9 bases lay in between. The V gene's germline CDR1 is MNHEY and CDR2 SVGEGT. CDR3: CASSYTGRGYTF. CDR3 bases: TGTGCCAGCAGTTACACAGGGCGCGGCTACACCTTC.

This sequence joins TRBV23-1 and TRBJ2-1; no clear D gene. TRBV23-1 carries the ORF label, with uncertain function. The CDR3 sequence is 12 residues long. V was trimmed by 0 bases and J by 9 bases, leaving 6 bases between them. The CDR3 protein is CASSQSRSEQFF. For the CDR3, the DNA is TGCGCCAGCAGTCAATCGAGGAGTGAGCAGTTCTTC.

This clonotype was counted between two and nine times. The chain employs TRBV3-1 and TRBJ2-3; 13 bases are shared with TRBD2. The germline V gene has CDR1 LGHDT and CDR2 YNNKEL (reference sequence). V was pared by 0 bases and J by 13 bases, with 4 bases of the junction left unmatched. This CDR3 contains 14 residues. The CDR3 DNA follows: TGTGCCAGCAGCCAAGAGACTAGCGGGGGGAGGGAGTATTTT. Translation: CASSQETSGGREYF.